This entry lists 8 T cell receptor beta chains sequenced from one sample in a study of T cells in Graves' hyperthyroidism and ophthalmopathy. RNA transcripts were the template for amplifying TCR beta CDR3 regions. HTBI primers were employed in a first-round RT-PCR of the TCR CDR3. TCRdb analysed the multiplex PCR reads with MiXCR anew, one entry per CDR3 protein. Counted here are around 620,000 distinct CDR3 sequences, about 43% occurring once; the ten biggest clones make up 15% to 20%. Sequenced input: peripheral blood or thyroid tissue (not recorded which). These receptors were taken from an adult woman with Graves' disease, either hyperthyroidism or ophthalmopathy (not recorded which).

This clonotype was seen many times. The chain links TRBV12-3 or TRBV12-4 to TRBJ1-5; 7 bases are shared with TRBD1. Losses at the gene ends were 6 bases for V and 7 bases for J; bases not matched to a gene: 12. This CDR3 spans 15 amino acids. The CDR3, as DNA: TGTGCCAGCAGCAGACAGGGCACAAGGTTCCAGCCCCAGCATTTT. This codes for CASSRQGTRFQPQHF.

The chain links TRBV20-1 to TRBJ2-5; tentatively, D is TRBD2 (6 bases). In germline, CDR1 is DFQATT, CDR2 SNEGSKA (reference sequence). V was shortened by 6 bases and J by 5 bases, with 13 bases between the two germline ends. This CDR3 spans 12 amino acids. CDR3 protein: CSARRAGETQYF. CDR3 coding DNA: TGCAGTGCCCGGAGGGCCGGCGAGACCCAGTACTTC.

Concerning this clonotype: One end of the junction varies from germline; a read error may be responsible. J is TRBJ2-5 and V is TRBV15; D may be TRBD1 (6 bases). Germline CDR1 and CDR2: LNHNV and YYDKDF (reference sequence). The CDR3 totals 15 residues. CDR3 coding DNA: TGTGCCAACAGCACGCGGACAGCGCACCAAGAGACCCAGTACTTT. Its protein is CANSTRTAHQETQYF. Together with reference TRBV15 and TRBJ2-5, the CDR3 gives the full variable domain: DAMVIQNPRYQVTQFGKPVTLSCSQTLNHNVMYWYQQKSSQAPKLLFHYYDKDFNNEADTPDNFQSRRPNTSFCFLDIRSPGLGDTAMYLCANSTRTAHQETQYFGPGTRLLVL.

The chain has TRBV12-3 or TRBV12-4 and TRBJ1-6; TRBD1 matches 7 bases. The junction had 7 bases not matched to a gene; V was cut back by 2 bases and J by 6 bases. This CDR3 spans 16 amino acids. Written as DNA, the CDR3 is TGTGCCAGCAGTTTACCGGGGACAGCTTTTAATTCACCCCTCCACTTT. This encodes CASSLPGTAFNSPLHF.

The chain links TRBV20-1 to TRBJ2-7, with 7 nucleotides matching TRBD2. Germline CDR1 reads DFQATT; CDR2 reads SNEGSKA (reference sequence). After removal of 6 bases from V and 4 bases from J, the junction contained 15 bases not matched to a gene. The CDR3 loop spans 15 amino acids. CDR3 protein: CSAPHSIRGGYEQYF. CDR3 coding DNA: TGCAGTGCACCCCACTCCATTCGCGGGGGTTACGAGCAGTACTTC.

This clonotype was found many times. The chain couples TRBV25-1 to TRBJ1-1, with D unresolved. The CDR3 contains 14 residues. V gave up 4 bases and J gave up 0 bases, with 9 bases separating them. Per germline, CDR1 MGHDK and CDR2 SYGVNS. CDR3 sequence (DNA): TGTGCCAGCAGTGCGACAACTCTGAACACTGAAGCTTTCTTT. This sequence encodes CASSATTLNTEAFF.

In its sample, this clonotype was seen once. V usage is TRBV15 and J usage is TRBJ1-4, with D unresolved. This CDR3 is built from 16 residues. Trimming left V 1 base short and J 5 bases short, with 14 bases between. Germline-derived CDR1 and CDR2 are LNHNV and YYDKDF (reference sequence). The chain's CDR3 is CATSRGPLSLNEKLFF. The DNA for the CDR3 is TGTGCCACCAGCAGAGGACCCCTTAGTCTGAATGAAAAACTGTTTTTT.

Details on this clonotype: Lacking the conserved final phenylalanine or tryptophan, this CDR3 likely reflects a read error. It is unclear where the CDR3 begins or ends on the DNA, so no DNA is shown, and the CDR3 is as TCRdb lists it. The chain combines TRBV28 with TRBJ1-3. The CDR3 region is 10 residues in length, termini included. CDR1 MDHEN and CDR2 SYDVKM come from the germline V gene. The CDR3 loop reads CASSFGSGRA.